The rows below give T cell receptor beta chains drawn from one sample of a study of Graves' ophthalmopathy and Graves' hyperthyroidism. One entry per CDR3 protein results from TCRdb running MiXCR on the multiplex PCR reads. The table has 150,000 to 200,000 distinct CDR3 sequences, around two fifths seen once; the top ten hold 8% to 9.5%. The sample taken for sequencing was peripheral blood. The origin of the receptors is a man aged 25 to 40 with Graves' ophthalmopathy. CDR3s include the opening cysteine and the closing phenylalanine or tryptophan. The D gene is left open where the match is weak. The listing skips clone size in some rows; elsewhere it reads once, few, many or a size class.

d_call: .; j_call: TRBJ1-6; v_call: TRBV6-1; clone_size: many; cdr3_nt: TGTGCCAGCAGTTCAGATAGCACTTTGGCCCTCCACTTT; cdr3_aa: CASSSDSTLALHF
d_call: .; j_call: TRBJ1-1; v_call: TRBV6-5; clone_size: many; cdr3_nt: TGTGCCAGCACTTCCCGACAGACGGGGCACACTGAAGCTTTCTTT; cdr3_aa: CASTSRQTGHTEAFF
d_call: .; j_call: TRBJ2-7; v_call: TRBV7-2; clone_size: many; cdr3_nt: TGTGCCAGCAGCTTGGACTCCCGTAAGAGCGAGCAGTACTTC; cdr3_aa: CASSLDSRKSEQYF
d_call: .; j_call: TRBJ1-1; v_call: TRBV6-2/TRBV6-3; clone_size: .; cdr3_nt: TGTGCCAGCAGTTATCGGACACGAGGGGACACTGAAGCTTTCTTT; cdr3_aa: CASSYRTRGDTEAFF
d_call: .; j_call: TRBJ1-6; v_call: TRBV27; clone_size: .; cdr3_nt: TGTGCCAGCAGTTTCGTGAATTCACCCCTCCACTTT; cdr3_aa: CASSFVNSPLHF
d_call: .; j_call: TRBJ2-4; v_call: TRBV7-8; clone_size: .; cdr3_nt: TGTGCCAGCAGCTTAGAGAGACTGGGACTAGCCAAAAACATTCAGTACTTC; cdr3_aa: CASSLERLGLAKNIQYF
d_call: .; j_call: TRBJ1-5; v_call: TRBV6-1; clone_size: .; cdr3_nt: TGTGCCAGCAGGTCCGCGGCAGGTAATCAGCCCCAGCATTTT; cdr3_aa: CASRSAAGNQPQHF
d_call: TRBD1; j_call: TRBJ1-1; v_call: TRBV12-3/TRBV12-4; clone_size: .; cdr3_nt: TGTGCCAGCAGTTTTACGGGACAGGGTTGGTACGACACTGAAGCTTTCTTT; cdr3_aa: CASSFTGQGWYDTEAFF
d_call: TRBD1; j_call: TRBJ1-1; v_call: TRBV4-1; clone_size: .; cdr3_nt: TGCGCCAGCAGCCACCTGACAGGGGGGAACACTGAAGCTTTCTTT; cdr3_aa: CASSHLTGGNTEAFF
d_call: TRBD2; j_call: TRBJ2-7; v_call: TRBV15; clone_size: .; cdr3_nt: TGTGCCACCAGCAGAGTGGGACTAGCGGACTCCTACGAGCAGTACTTC; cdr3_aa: CATSRVGLADSYEQYF
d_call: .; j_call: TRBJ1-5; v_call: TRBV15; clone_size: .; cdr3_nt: TGTGCCACCAGCAGAGATCGTTGGGGGATATGGCCCCAGCATTTT; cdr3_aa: CATSRDRWGIWPQHF
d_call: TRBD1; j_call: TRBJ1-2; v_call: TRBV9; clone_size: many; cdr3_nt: TGTGCCAGCAGCGCCTCGGGACAGGGGGCTGGCTACACCTTC; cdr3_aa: CASSASGQGAGYTF
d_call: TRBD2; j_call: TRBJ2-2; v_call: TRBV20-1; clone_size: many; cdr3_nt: TGCAGTGCTAGAAACTCGAAGCGGGACGCCGGGGAGCTGTTTTTT; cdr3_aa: CSARNSKRDAGELFF
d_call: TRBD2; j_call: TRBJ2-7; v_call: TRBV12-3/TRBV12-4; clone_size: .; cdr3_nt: TGTGCCAGCAGTGGACTAGGCCTCTCCTACGAGCAGTACTTC; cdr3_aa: CASSGLGLSYEQYF
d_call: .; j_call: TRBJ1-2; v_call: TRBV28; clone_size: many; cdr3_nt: TGTGCCAGCGGCCTGGCCCTGGGACCGTCGCATGGCTACACCTTC; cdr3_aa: CASGLALGPSHGYTF
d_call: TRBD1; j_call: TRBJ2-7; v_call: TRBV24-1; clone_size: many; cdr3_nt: TGTGCCACCAGTGACGGGACAGGGGCCTACGAGCAGTACTTC; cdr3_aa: CATSDGTGAYEQYF
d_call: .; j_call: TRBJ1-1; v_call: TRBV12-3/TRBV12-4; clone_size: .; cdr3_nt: TGTGCCAGCAGACCACGGACGGGGAACACTGAAGCTTTCTTT; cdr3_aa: CASRPRTGNTEAFF
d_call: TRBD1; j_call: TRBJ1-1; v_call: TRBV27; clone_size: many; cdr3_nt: TGTGCCAGCAGAGAGACAGGGAACATGAACACTGAAGCTTTCTTT; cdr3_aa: CASRETGNMNTEAFF
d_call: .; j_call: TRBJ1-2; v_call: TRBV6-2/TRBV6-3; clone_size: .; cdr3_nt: TGTGCCAGCATCCTCCCGGGGACTAACTATGGCTACACCTTC; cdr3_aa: CASILPGTNYGYTF
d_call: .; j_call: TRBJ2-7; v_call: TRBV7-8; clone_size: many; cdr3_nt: TGTGCCAGCAGCTTAGCAGCGGAGCGGGTGCCCTACGAGCAGTACTTC; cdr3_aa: CASSLAAERVPYEQYF
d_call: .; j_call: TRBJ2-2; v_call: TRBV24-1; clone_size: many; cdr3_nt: TGTGCCACCAGTGATAAAACAGGGAGTGGGGCCGGGGAGCTGTTTTTT; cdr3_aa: CATSDKTGSGAGELFF
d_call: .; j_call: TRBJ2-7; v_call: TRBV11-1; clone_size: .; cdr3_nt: TGTGCCAGCGGGCCCCATATCTACGAGCAGTACTTC; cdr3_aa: CASGPHIYEQYF
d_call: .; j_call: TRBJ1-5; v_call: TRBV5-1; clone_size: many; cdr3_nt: TGCGCCAGCAGCCCCGGGAACAGGGTGGGTACGCCCCAGCATTTT; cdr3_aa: CASSPGNRVGTPQHF
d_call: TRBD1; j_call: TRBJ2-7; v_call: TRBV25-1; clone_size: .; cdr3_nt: TGTGCCAGCAGCGGGACAGGGCGATACGAGCAGTACTTC; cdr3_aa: CASSGTGRYEQYF
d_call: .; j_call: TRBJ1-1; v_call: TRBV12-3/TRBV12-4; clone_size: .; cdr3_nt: TGTGCCAGCAGTTTAGGACAGCGAAACGGGGGGCCTGAAGCTTTCTTT; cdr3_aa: CASSLGQRNGGPEAFF
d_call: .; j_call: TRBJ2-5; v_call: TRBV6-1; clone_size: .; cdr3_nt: TGTGCCAGCAGTTCCAGGGCAGAGACCCAGTACTTC; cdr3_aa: CASSSRAETQYF
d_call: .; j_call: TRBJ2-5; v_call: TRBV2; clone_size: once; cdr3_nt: TGTGCCAGCAGTGTAGCGGAGCAAGAGACCCAGTACTTC; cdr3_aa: CASSVAEQETQYF
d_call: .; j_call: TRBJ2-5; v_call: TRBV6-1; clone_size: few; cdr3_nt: TGTGCCAGCAGTGGGCGCGAACAAGAGACCCAGTACTTC; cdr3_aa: CASSGREQETQYF
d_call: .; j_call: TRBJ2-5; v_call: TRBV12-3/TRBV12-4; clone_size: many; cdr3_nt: TGTGCCAGCAGTTTAAAGGGGCTCCCCCAAGAGACCCAGTACTTC; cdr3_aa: CASSLKGLPQETQYF
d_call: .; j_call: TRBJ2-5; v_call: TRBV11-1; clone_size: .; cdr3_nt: TGTGCCAGCAGCTACATGACCCCCGGGGCCCGTTATGTGACCCAGTACTTC; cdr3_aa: CASSYMTPGARYVTQYF